These 21 T cell receptor beta chains came from one sample sequenced in a study of CXCR3-negative and CXCR3-positive naive CD8 T cells. Preparation of TRB cDNA libraries relied on 5' RACE carrying UMI labels. From the 5' RACE reads, TCRdb lists one entry per CDR3 protein and no DNA. The sample data list about 48,000 distinct CDR3 sequences. The sequenced sample was memory CD8+ T cells from blood. Receptors originate from a human donor in good health. Some clones in this sample may be carry-over from other donors' samples.

The chain uses TRBV4-3 and TRBJ2-2; TCRdb indicates TRBD1, and absent DNA this call remains unverified. This CDR3 is built from 15 residues. Germline CDR1 reads LGHNA; CDR2 reads YSLEER. The CDR3 reads CASSQDDRDTGELFF.

The V gene is TRBV10-3, the J gene TRBJ2-7; TCRdb reports TRBD2, a call that lacks DNA to check it against. Germline-derived CDR1 and CDR2 are ENHRY and SYGVKD. CDR3 size: 16 residues. The CDR3 reads CAISELGRDFPYEQYF.

V usage is TRBV28 and J usage is TRBJ1-5. The CDR3 runs 11 residues. Germline values: CDR1 MDHEN, CDR2 SYDVKM. The CDR3 region is CASSLGQPQHF.

The chain employs TRBV28 and TRBJ2-6. This CDR3 is built from 17 residues. Germline values: CDR1 MDHEN, CDR2 SYDVKM. The CDR3 sequence is CASSLADFLSGANVLTF.

The chain is built from TRBV11-2 and TRBJ2-7. This CDR3 is built from 15 residues. Germline CDR1 and CDR2: SGHAT and FQNNGV. CDR3 sequence: CASSAEIGDSYEQYF. Full variable domain (remainder filled in from reference TRBV11-2 and TRBJ2-7): EAGVAQSPRYKIIEKRQSVAFWCNPISGHATLYWYQQILGQGPKLLIQFQNNGVVDDSQLPKDRFSAERLKGVDSTLKIQPAKLEDSAVYLCASSAEIGDSYEQYFGPGTRLTVT.

V is TRBV28 and J is TRBJ1-2. The V gene's germline CDR1 is MDHEN and CDR2 SYDVKM. The CDR3 extends over 12 amino acids. CDR3 sequence: CASSDDRYGYTF.

The gene calls are TRBV14 and TRBJ2-7; the D call from TCRdb, TRBD2, cannot be confirmed without DNA. Germline lookup yields CDR1 SGHDN and CDR2 FVKESK. The CDR3 runs 15 residues. CDR3 amino acids: CASSPTSVGSYEQYF.

V usage is TRBV6-2 or TRBV6-3 and J usage is TRBJ2-7; the TCRdb call, TRBD2, lacks DNA for checking. The germline gives CDR1 MNHEY, CDR2 SVGEGT. The CDR3 has 15 amino acids. This CDR3 is CASSYGLAGSYEQYF.

The chain carries TRBV9 and TRBJ2-7; checking the TCRdb D call of TRBD2 is not possible without DNA. Germline CDR1 reads SGDLS; CDR2 reads YYNGEE. This CDR3 is built from 14 residues. This CDR3 is CASSVAGGPYEQYF.

The J gene is TRBJ2-1, the V gene TRBV24-1. Germline V gives CDR1 KGHDR, CDR2 SFDVKD. CDR3 length: 13 amino acids. The CDR3 loop reads CATSVSSYNEQFF.

CDR3 residues: CASKQLAGITDTQYF. The J gene is TRBJ2-3, the V gene TRBV6-6; TCRdb picks TRBD2, but there is no DNA to check that call. CDR1 MNHNY and CDR2 SVGAGI come from the germline V gene (reference sequence). The CDR3 has 15 amino acids.

The CDR3 protein is CSASIYNEQFF. The chain links TRBV20-1 to TRBJ2-1. The CDR3 is 11 amino acids. The V gene's germline CDR1 is DFQATT and CDR2 SNEGSKA (reference sequence).

This sequence joins TRBV7-9 and TRBJ1-5; TCRdb's D call, TRBD1, is unchecked because there is no DNA. Germline-derived CDR1 and CDR2 are SEHNR and FQNEAQ (reference sequence). The length of the CDR3 is 17 residues. The chain's CDR3 is CASSRGVLQGSNQPQHF.

The V and J genes are TRBV6-5 and TRBJ2-5; TCRdb selects TRBD1, and the lack of DNA leaves this call unchecked. Germline V gene sequence: CDR1 MNHEY, CDR2 SVGAGI. The CDR3 totals 14 residues. The CDR3 is CASSDQGDSETQYF.

Considering frequency, this clonotype is medium-sized. This chain links TRBV20-1 with TRBJ1-3; as DNA is missing, the TRBD1 call by TCRdb cannot be tested. CDR1 is DFQATT and CDR2 is SNEGSKA in the germline V gene (reference sequence). This CDR3 has 15 amino acids. CDR3 loop: CSASHAGGVGNTIYF.

The V gene is TRBV6-4, the J gene TRBJ2-3; TCRdb reports TRBD2, a call that lacks DNA to check it against. The germline V gene has CDR1 MRHNA and CDR2 SNTAGT. The CDR3 consists of 15 residues. The CDR3: CASKETSGSTDTQYF.

The chain has TRBV29-1 and TRBJ2-7; TCRdb proposes TRBD1, but this gene call is untestable without DNA. Germline V gene sequence: CDR1 SQVTM, CDR2 ANQGSEA. The CDR3 spans 15 residues. CDR3 amino acids: CSVEGKGQGDYEQYF.

The chain joins TRBV4-3 to TRBJ2-1; TCRdb lists TRBD1, though no DNA is available to test this call. This CDR3 comprises 15 residues. Germline V gene lookup returns CDR1 LGHNA and CDR2 YSLEER. The CDR3 is CASSAGTGEVDEQFF.

The V call is TRBV20-1, the J call TRBJ2-1; the D call from TCRdb, TRBD2, cannot be confirmed without DNA. CDR1 DFQATT and CDR2 SNEGSKA come from the germline V gene (reference sequence). The CDR3 extends over 15 amino acids. The chain's CDR3 is CSASLGTSKGNEQFF.

The rearrangement uses TRBV6-2 or TRBV6-3 and TRBJ2-6. CDR1 is MNHEY and CDR2 is SVGEGT in the germline V gene. The CDR3 length is 15 residues. The CDR3 loop reads CASSYSLAGANVLTF.

The chain couples TRBV4-1 to TRBJ1-1; TCRdb reports TRBD1, a call that lacks DNA to check it against. This CDR3 is built from 14 residues. CDR1 and CDR2 from the germline V gene are MGHRA and YSYEKL. CDR3 protein: CASSPNPGHTEAFF.